Below are 29 T cell receptor beta chains sequenced from a single sample in a study of blood T cell repertoires in COVID-19. TCRdb's copy holds only in-frame clones and misses some; the assay was immunoSEQ multiplex PCR. The sample contains over 85,000 clones, about 89% of which appear only once. Sequencing used peripheral blood. The receptor source for this set is a human donor in a cohort sampled during active COVID-19.

The chain uses TRBV6-6 and TRBJ1-2, with D unclear. Germline CDR1 is MNHNY and CDR2 is SVGAGI (reference sequence). This CDR3 comprises 14 residues. Trimming took 2 bases from V and 0 from J, leaving 7 bases between them. As DNA, the CDR3 is TGTGCCAGCAGTTACGGAGCTTCTAACTATGGCTACACCTTC. Its protein is CASSYGASNYGYTF.

The chain has TRBV27 and TRBJ2-3; the match to TRBD1 covers 10 bases. CDR1 and CDR2 (germline): MNHEY, SMNVEV (reference sequence). CDR3 length equals 19 residues. The ends lost 1 base at V and 2 bases at J; junction bases unmatched: 12. The CDR3 spells CASSLWAAPTGGITDTQYF. CDR3 DNA sequence: TGTGCCAGCAGTTTATGGGCCGCTCCGACAGGGGGCATCACAGATACGCAGTATTTT.

This clone was observed a few times. The CDR3 sequence is CASSPQRVTNQPQHF. The CDR3 DNA sequence: TGTGCCAGCTCACCACAGAGGGTTACCAATCAGCCCCAGCATTTT. J is TRBJ1-5 and V is TRBV18, with D uncertain. Germline V gene sequence: CDR1 KGHSH, CDR2 LQKENI. There are 15 residues in the CDR3. The V end lost 1 base, the J end lost 3 bases, and 10 bases lay between the germline ends.

The chain is built from TRBV7-3 and TRBJ2-2; possible D gene TRBD2, 6 bases. Per germline, CDR1 SGHTA and CDR2 FQGTGA. This CDR3 spans 16 amino acids. Trimming took 1 base from V and 4 from J, leaving 13 bases between them. The CDR3 is CASSLNPGVTTGELFF. The CDR3 DNA follows: TGTGCCAGCAGCTTAAATCCGGGGGTAACCACCGGGGAGCTGTTTTTT.

Only one count was recorded for this clone. J is TRBJ2-7 and V is TRBV4-2, with D tentatively TRBD1 (6 bases). Trimming removed 1 base from V and 3 bases from J, with 16 bases in between. The germline V gene encodes CDR1 LGHNA and CDR2 YNFKEQ. The CDR3 consists of 16 residues. CDR3 in DNA: TGTGCCAGCAGCCAAGTGTCAGCAGGGGCTGTCTACGAGCAGTACTTC. It codes for CASSQVSAGAVYEQYF.

The rearrangement links TRBV28 to TRBJ2-1; 14 nucleotides match TRBD2. V lost 4 bases and J lost 9; bases outside the gene matches: 11. Germline values: CDR1 MDHEN, CDR2 SYDVKM. The CDR3 loop spans 17 amino acids. The CDR3, as DNA: TGTGCCAGCAGTTCCTCGCTCGGGACTAGCGGGAGTAGTGAGCAGTTCTTC. Its translation is CASSSSLGTSGSSEQFF.

The chain recombines TRBV6-5 with TRBJ2-7; 9 bases fit TRBD1. The V gene's germline CDR1 is MNHEY and CDR2 SVGAGI. The V and J ends lost 7 bases and 2 bases, in that order; junction bases with no gene match: 3. This CDR3 is built from 13 residues. As DNA, the CDR3 is TGTGCCAGCAAGGGGACAGGGACCTACGAGCAGTACTTC. This encodes CASKGTGTYEQYF.

The chain is built from TRBV13 and TRBJ2-7; D call uncertain. The CDR3 sequence is 12 residues long. V was pared by 5 bases and J by 1 base, with 6 bases between. The germline V gene encodes CDR1 PRHDT and CDR2 FYEKMQ (reference sequence). CDR3 in DNA: TGTGCCAGCAGCCGGGTTTCCTACGAGCAGTACTTC. It encodes CASSRVSYEQYF.

In this sample, this clone turned up once. The gene calls are TRBV28 and TRBJ2-7; tentatively, D is TRBD2 (7 bases). Germline assignment: CDR1 MDHEN and CDR2 SYDVKM. This CDR3 comprises 14 residues. V was cut by 6 bases and J by 2 bases, with 14 bases left in between. The CDR3 protein is CASSGGGVTYEQYF. The CDR3 nucleotides are TGTGCCAGCAGCGGAGGGGGGGTCACCTACGAGCAGTACTTC.

The chain combines TRBV7-6 with TRBJ2-5; a possible D gene is TRBD1 (5 bases). CDR1 and CDR2 from the germline V gene are SGHVS and FNYEAQ. CDR3 length equals 12 residues. Trimming took 10 bases from V and 1 from J, leaving 10 bases between them. Written as DNA, the CDR3 is TGTGCCACAAAGGGGATCCAAGAGACCCAGTACTTC. Translating gives CATKGIQETQYF. The whole variable domain, remainder taken from reference TRBV7-6 and TRBJ2-5, is GAGVSQSPRYKVTKRGQDVALRCDPISGHVSLYWYRQALGQGPEFLTYFNYEAQQDKSGLPNDRFSAERPEGSISTLTIQRTEQRDSAMYRCATKGIQETQYFGPGTRLLVL.

The chain uses TRBV29-1 and TRBJ2-3; a possible D gene is TRBD2 (7 bases). Germline loops: CDR1 SQVTM, CDR2 ANQGSEA. Trimming took 7 bases from V and 0 from J, leaving 14 bases between them. The CDR3 sequence is 14 residues long. This CDR3 reads CSGEGESSTDTQYF. The CDR3 region has the DNA TGCAGCGGGGAGGGGGAATCTAGCACAGATACGCAGTATTTT.

The V and J genes are TRBV11-2 and TRBJ2-1; D may be TRBD1 (6 bases). The CDR3 extends over 14 amino acids. V shed 0 bases and J shed 10 bases, with 13 bases lying between them. Germline values: CDR1 SGHAT, CDR2 FQNNGV. The CDR3 nucleotides are TGTGCCAGCAGCTTAGACAGGGGACGTGGAGAGCAGTTCTTC. It translates to CASSLDRGRGEQFF.

This chain joins TRBV28 and TRBJ2-1; maybe TRBD2 (6 bases). Germline CDR1 reads MDHEN; CDR2 reads SYDVKM. Trimming left V 6 bases short and J 2 bases short, with 17 bases between. This CDR3 is built from 16 residues. The DNA of the CDR3 is TGTGCCAGCAGCAGGTTCGGTAGCGGTGCCTACAATGAGCAGTTCTTC. It is translated as CASSRFGSGAYNEQFF.

This chain links TRBV11-2 with TRBJ2-1; D is possibly TRBD2 (5 bases). Germline values: CDR1 SGHAT, CDR2 FQNNGV. Trimming took 1 base from V and 4 from J, leaving 11 bases between them. This CDR3 is built from 15 residues. CDR3 sequence (DNA): TGTGCCAGCAGCTTAGTAAGCGGCCTTTACAATGAGCAGTTCTTC. It encodes CASSLVSGLYNEQFF.

This chain joins TRBV25-1 and TRBJ1-2, with 9 bases fitting TRBD1. CDR1 and CDR2 (germline): MGHDK, SYGVNS. The junction had 9 bases not matched to a gene; V was cut back by 5 bases and J by 8 bases. There are 14 residues in the CDR3. The CDR3 region is CASSKRTGVVGYTF. CDR3 nucleotide sequence: TGTGCCAGCAGTAAACGGACAGGGGTCGTCGGCTACACCTTC.

The chain combines TRBV2 with TRBJ2-5, with a tentative D call TRBD1 (6 bases). The ends were cut back, 6 bases at V and 5 bases at J, with 19 bases in the middle. The length of the CDR3 is 15 residues. The germline CDR1 and CDR2 sequences are SNHLY and FYNNEI. The CDR3 is CASRFGAGVTETQYF. DNA of the CDR3: TGTGCCAGCAGATTCGGGGCAGGGGTTACGGAGACCCAGTACTTC.

The chain recombines TRBV9 with TRBJ2-7; 7 bases fit TRBD2. Looked up from germline, CDR1 is SGDLS and CDR2 is YYNGEE. The CDR3 has 15 amino acids. Trimming at V came to 4 bases and at J to 4 bases, leaving 11 bases not matched to a gene. CDR3 region: CASSPPAGRWYEQYF. CDR3 bases: TGTGCCAGCAGCCCCCCTGCCGGGAGGTGGTACGAGCAGTACTTC.

The rearrangement joins TRBV5-4 to TRBJ2-5; D may be TRBD2 (6 bases). V lost 3 bases, J lost 1 base, and 10 bases lay in between. CDR3 size: 14 residues. In germline, CDR1 is SGHNT, CDR2 YYREEE (reference sequence). CDR3 bases: TGTGCCAGCAGCTCCCGAGCGGGCCAAGAGACCCAGTACTTC. Translation gives CASSSRAGQETQYF.

The genes are TRBV6-5 and TRBJ2-3, with a possible D match to TRBD1 (5 bases). CDR3 length: 11 amino acids. Germline assignment: CDR1 MNHEY and CDR2 SVGAGI. V lost 6 bases and J 7 bases, leaving 8 bases between the germline ends. The CDR3, as DNA: TGTGCCAGCAGCCAGGGCAATACGCAGTATTTT. It translates to CASSQGNTQYF.

The gene calls are TRBV5-1 and TRBJ2-1, with TRBD2 identical over 7 bases. CDR1 is SGHRS, CDR2 YFSETQ, per germline. The CDR3 has 19 residues. The junction had 17 bases not matched to a gene; V was cut back by 3 bases and J by 2 bases. The CDR3 protein is CASSWGTNSRVPTYNEQFF. CDR3 nucleotides: TGCGCCAGCAGCTGGGGGACTAACTCCAGGGTACCGACCTACAATGAGCAGTTCTTC.

The genes are TRBV7-9 and TRBJ1-4; the D is unclear. This CDR3 has 14 amino acids. Trimming pared 0 bases from V and 8 bases from J, leaving 10 bases between. Germline-derived CDR1 and CDR2 are SEHNR and FQNEAQ (reference sequence). In DNA form, the CDR3 reads TGTGCCAGCAGCTTAGCGGACCCGGGGGAAAAACTGTTTTTT. Amino acid sequence: CASSLADPGEKLFF.

The table lists this clone with a few counts. The chain carries TRBV28 and TRBJ1-5, with D tentatively TRBD1 (6 bases). The CDR3 loop spans 17 amino acids. Trimming cost V 6 bases and J 0 bases, with 18 bases left between them. Per germline, CDR1 MDHEN and CDR2 SYDVKM. The CDR3 loop reads CASRFLDSLNSNQPQHF. Written as DNA, the CDR3 is TGTGCCAGCAGATTTCTGGACAGCCTGAATAGCAATCAGCCCCAGCATTTT.

This chain uses TRBV19 with TRBJ2-2; D may be TRBD1 (7 bases). Trimming took off 8 bases at V and 9 bases at J, with 16 bases between the two ends. This CDR3 has 13 residues. The V gene's germline CDR1 is LNHDA and CDR2 SQIVND (reference sequence). CDR3 sequence (DNA): TGTGCCAGTTCGTCGCAGGGGGGAAGGGAGCTGTTTTTT. Translating gives CASSSQGGRELFF.

In this sample, this clone turned up once. This sequence joins TRBV14 and TRBJ2-5; perhaps TRBD1 as D (5 bases). The CDR3 length is 16 residues. The V gene's germline CDR1 is SGHDN and CDR2 FVKESK. Trimming cost V 1 base and J 4 bases, with 16 bases left between them. The CDR3 here is CASSQGWGQDGETQYF. CDR3 coding DNA: TGTGCCAGCAGCCAAGGATGGGGCCAAGATGGAGAGACCCAGTACTTC. The full variable domain, in which reference TRBV14 and TRBJ2-5 provide the parts outside the CDR3, is EAGVTQFPSHSVIEKGQTVTLRCDPISGHDNLYWYRRVMGKEIKFLLHFVKESKQDESGMPNNRFLAERTGGTYSTLKVQPAELEDSGVYFCASSQGWGQDGETQYFGPGTRLLVL.

This CDR3 reads CASSTGGALDTEAFF. CDR3 coding DNA: TGTGCCAGCAGCACAGGGGGCGCGTTGGACACTGAAGCTTTCTTT. The chain links TRBV28 to TRBJ1-1; 9 bases match TRBD1. V shed 6 bases and J 3 bases; nucleotides not matched to a gene: 8. Germline V gene sequence: CDR1 MDHEN, CDR2 SYDVKM. CDR3 length: 15 residues.

The chain recombines TRBV12-3 or TRBV12-4 with TRBJ2-2, with D tentatively TRBD1 (6 bases). With 3 bases removed from V and 6 bases from J, the gap between germline ends came to 8 bases. The CDR3 spans 13 residues. CDR3 sequence reads: CASSFEGAGELFF. The CDR3 region has the DNA TGTGCCAGCAGTTTTGAGGGGGCCGGGGAGCTGTTTTTT.

The rearrangement uses TRBV29-1 and TRBJ1-2, with TRBD1 as a possible D gene (6 bases). Trimming pared 2 bases from V and 5 bases from J, leaving 12 bases between. Looked up from germline, CDR1 is SQVTM and CDR2 is ANQGSEA. There are 13 residues in the CDR3. CDR3 coding DNA: TGCAGCGTTGAACAGGACAGATATTATGGCTACACCTTC. It is translated as CSVEQDRYYGYTF.

The chain joins TRBV7-2 to TRBJ2-2; TRBD2 is a possible D gene (5 bases). This CDR3 has 15 amino acids. The ends were cut back, 5 bases at V and 5 bases at J, with 15 bases in the middle. The germline CDR1 and CDR2 sequences are SGHTA and FQGNSA. The CDR3 DNA reads TGTGCCAGCAGCCCCCGGACTTATGGAACCGGGGAGCTGTTTTTT. Protein product: CASSPRTYGTGELFF.

This clone was seen a few times. The rearrangement links TRBV2 to TRBJ1-2; 7 nucleotides agree with TRBD1. J gave up 5 bases and V 6 bases, and 12 bases lay outside the gene matches. Per germline, CDR1 SNHLY and CDR2 FYNNEI. The CDR3 sequence is 15 residues long. This CDR3 reads CASSHPAGTAYGYTF. CDR3 nucleotide sequence: TGTGCCAGCAGCCATCCAGCCGGGACAGCGTATGGCTACACCTTC.